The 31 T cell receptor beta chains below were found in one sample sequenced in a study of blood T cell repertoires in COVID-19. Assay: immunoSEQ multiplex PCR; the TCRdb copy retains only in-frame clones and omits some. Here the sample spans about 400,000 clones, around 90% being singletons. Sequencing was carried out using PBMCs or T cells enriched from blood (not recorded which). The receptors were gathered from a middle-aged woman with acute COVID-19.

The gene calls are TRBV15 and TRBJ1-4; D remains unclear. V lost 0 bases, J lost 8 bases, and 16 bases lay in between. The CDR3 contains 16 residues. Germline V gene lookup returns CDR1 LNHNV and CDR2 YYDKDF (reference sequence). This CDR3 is CATSRDLGEVGEKLFF. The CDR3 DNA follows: TGTGCCACCAGCAGAGATCTTGGGGAGGTCGGGGAAAAACTGTTTTTT.

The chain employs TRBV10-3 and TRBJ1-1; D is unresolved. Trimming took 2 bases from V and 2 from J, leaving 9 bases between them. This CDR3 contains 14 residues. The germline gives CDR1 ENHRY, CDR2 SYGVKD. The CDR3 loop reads CAISESGRNTEAFF. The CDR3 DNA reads TGTGCCATCAGTGAGAGCGGGAGAAACACTGAAGCTTTCTTT.

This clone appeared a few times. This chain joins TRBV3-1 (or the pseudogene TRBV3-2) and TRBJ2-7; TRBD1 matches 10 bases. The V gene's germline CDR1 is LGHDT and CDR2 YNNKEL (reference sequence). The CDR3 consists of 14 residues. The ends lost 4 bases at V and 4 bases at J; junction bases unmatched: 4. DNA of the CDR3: TGTGCCAGCAGCCCGTTGGACAGGGGGTACGAGCAGTACTTC. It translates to CASSPLDRGYEQYF.

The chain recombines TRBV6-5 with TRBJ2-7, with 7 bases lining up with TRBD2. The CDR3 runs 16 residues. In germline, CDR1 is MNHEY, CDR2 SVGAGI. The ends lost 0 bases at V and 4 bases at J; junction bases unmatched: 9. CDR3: CASSYSRWGGRYEQYF. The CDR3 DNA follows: TGTGCCAGCAGTTACTCGAGGTGGGGGGGTAGGTACGAGCAGTACTTC.

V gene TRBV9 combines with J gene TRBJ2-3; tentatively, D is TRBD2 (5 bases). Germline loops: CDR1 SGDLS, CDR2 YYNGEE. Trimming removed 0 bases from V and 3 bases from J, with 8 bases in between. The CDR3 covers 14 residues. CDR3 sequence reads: CASSVGGRTDTQYF. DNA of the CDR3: TGTGCCAGCAGCGTAGGAGGGAGAACAGATACGCAGTATTTT.

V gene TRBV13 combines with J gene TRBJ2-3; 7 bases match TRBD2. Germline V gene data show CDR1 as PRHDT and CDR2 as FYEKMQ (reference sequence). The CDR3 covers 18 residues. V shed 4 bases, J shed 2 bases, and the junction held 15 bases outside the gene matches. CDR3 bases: TGTGCCAGCAGCTATACTTCGCCGTCCGGGACTAACACAGATACGCAGTATTTT. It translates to CASSYTSPSGTNTDTQYF.

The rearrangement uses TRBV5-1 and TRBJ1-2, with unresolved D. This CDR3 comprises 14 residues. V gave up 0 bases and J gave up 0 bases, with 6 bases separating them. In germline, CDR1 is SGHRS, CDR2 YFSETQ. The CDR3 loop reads CASSLAVANYGYTF. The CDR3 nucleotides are TGCGCCAGCAGCTTGGCCGTAGCTAACTATGGCTACACCTTC.

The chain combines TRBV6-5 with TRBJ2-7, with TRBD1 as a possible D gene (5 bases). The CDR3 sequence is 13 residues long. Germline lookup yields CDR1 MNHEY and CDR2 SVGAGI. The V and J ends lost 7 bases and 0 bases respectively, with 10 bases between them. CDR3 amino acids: CASKTVSSYEQYF. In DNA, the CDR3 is TGTGCCAGCAAGACAGTGAGCTCCTACGAGCAGTACTTC.

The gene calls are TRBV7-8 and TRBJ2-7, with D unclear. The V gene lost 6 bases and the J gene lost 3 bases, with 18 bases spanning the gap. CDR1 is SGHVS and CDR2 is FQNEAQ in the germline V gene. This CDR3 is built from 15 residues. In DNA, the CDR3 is TGTGCCAGCAGTCTCCGTGGGCCCCCGGACTACGAGCAGTACTTC. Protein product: CASSLRGPPDYEQYF.

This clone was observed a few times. CDR3 in amino acids: CSATRSTNEKLFF. Written as DNA, the CDR3 is TGCAGCGCCACGAGGTCAACTAATGAAAAACTGTTTTTT. The chain uses TRBV29-1 and TRBJ1-4, with no clear D. This CDR3 is built from 13 residues. Germline CDR1 reads SQVTM; CDR2 reads ANQGSEA. With 7 bases removed from V and 0 bases from J, the gap between germline ends came to 9 bases.

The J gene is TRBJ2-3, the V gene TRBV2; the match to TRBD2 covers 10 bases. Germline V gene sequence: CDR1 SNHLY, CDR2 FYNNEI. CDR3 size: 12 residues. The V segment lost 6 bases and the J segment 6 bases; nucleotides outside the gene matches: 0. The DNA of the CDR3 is TGTGCCAGCAGGGGACTAGCGGATACGCAGTATTTT. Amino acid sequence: CASRGLADTQYF.

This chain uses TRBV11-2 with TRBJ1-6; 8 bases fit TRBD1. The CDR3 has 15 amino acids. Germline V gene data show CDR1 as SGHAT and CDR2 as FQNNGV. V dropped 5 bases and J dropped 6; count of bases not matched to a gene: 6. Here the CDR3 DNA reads TGTGCCAGCAGCCCGACAGGGGATGCTAATTCACCCCTCCACTTT. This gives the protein CASSPTGDANSPLHF.

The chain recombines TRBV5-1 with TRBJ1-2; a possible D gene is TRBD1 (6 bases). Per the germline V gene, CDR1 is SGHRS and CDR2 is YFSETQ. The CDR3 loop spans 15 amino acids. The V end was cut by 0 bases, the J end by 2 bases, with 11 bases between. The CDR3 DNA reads TGCGCCAGCAGCTTGGCAGGGGCAGGGAACTATGGCTACACCTTC. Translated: CASSLAGAGNYGYTF.

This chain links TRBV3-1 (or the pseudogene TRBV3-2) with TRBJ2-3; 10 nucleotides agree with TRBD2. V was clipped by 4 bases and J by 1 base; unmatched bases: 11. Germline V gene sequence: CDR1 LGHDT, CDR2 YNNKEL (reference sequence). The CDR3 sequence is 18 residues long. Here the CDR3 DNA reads TGTGCCAGCAGCCCCCGCGCTAGCGGGGGCCTGGGCACAGATACGCAGTATTTT. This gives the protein CASSPRASGGLGTDTQYF.

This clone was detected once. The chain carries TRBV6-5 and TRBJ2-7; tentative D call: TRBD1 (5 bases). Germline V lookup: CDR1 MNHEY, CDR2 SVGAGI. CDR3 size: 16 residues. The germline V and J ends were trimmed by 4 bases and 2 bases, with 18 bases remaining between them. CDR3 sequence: CASSFEGAHLPYEQYF. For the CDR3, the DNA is TGTGCCAGCAGTTTCGAAGGGGCCCACCTACCCTACGAGCAGTACTTC.

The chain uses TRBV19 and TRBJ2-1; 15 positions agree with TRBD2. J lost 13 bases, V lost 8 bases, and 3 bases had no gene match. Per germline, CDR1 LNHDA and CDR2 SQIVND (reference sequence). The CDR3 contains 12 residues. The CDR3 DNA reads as TGTGCCAGTGGACTAGCGGGGGGGCCCCAGTTCTTC. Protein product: CASGLAGGPQFF. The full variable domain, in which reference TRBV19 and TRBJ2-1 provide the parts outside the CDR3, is DGGITQSPKYLFRKEGQNVTLSCEQNLNHDAMYWYRQDPGQGLRLIYYSQIVNDFQKGDIAEGYSVSREKKESFPLTVTSAQKNPTAFYLCASGLAGGPQFFGPGTRLTVL.

CDR3 loop: CASSQGLDSPLHF. The CDR3 nucleotides are TGTGCCAGCTCACAGGGTTTGGATTCACCCCTCCACTTT. The chain has TRBV2 and TRBJ1-6; D possibly corresponds to TRBD1 (6 bases). The CDR3 length is 13 residues. CDR1 is SNHLY, CDR2 FYNNEI, per germline. V was trimmed by 8 bases and J by 8 bases, leaving 13 bases between them.

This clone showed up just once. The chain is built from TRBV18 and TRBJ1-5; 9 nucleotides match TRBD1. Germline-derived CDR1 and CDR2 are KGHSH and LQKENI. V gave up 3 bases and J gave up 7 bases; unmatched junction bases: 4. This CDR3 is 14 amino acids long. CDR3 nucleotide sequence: TGTGCCAGCTCACCGGGACAGGGAGGACAGCCCCAGCATTTT. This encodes CASSPGQGGQPQHF.

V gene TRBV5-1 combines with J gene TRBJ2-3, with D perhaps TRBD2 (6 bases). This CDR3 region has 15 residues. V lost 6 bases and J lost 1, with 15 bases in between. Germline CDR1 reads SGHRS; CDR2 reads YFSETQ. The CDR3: CASNPGLPGTDTQYF. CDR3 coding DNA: TGCGCCAGCAACCCGGGACTGCCTGGCACAGATACGCAGTATTTT.

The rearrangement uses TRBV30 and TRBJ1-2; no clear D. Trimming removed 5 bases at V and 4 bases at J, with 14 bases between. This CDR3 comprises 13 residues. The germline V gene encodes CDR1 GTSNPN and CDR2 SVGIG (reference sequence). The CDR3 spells CAWDPHGSYGYTF. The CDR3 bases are TGTGCCTGGGATCCACATGGCTCCTATGGCTACACCTTC.

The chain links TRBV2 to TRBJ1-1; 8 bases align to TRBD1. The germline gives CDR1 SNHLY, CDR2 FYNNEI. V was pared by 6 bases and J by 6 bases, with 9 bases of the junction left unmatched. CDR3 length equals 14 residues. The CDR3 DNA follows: TGTGCCAGCAGCCCCGGACAGGGCAACTCTGAAGCTTTCTTT. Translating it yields CASSPGQGNSEAFF. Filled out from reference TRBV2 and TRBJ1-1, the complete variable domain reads EPEVTQTPSHQVTQMGQEVILRCVPISNHLYFYWYRQILGQKVEFLVSFYNNEISEKSEIFDDQFSVERPDGSNFTLKIRSTKLEDSAMYFCASSPGQGNSEAFFGQGTRLTVV.

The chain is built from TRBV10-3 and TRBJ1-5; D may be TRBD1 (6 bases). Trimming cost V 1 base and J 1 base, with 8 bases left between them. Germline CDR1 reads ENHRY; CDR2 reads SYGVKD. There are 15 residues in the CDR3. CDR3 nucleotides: TGTGCCATCAGTGAGTTGGACAGAAGCAATCAGCCCCAGCATTTT. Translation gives CAISELDRSNQPQHF.

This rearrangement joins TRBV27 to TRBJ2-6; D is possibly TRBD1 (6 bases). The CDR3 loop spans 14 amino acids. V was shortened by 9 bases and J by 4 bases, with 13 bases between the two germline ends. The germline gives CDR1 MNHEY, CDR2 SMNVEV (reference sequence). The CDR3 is CARGAEAGANVLTF. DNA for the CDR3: TGTGCCAGGGGGGCAGAGGCCGGGGCCAACGTCCTGACTTTC. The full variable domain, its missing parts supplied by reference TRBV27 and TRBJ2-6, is EAQVTQNPRYLITVTGKKLTVTCSQNMNHEYMSWYRQDPGLGLRQIYYSMNVEVTDKGDVPEGYKVSRKEKRNFPLILESPSPNQTSLYFCARGAEAGANVLTFGAGSRLTVL.

The CDR3 region has the DNA TGTGCCAGCAGTAGACAGGGTTCCTACTATGGCTACACCTTC. This encodes CASSRQGSYYGYTF. The chain is built from TRBV2 and TRBJ1-2, with TRBD1 matching 7 bases. The CDR3 extends over 14 amino acids. V was pared by 5 bases and J by 3 bases, with 6 bases of the junction left unmatched. CDR1 is SNHLY, CDR2 FYNNEI, per germline.

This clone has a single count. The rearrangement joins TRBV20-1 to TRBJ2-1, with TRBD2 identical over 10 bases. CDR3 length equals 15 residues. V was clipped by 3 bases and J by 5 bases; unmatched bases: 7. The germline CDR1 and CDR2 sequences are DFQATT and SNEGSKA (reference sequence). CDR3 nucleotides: TGCAGTGCTAGTATTAGCGGGGGGCAAAACAATGAGCAGTTCTTC. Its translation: CSASISGGQNNEQFF.

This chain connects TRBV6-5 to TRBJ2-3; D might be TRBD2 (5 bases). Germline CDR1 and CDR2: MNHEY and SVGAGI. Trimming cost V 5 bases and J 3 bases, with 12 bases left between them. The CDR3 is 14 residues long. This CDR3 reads CASSKMLATDTQYF. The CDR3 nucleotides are TGTGCCAGCAGTAAGATGCTAGCAACAGATACGCAGTATTTT.

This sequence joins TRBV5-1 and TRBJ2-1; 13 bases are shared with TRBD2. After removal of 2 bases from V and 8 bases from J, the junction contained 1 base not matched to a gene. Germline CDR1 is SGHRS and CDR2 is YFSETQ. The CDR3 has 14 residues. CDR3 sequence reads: CASSFGLAGDEQFF. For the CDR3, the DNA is TGCGCCAGCAGCTTCGGACTAGCGGGGGATGAGCAGTTCTTC.

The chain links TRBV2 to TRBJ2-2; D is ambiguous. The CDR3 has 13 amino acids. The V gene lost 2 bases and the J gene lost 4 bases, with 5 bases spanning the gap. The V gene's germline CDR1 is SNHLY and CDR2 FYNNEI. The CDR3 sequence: CASSEPVTGELFF. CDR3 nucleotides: TGTGCCAGCAGTGAACCTGTCACCGGGGAGCTGTTTTTT.

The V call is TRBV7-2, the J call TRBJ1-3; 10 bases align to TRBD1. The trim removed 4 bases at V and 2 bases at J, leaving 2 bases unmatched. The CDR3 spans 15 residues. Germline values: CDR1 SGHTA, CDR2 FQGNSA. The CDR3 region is CASSWGQGTGNTIYF. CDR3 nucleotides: TGTGCCAGCAGCTGGGGACAGGGGACTGGAAACACCATATATTTT.

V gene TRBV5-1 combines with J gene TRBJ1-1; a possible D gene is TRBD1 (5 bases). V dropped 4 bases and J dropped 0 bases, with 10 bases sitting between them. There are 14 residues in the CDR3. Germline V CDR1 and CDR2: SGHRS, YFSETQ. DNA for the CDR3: TGCGCCAGCAGCCCCAGGGTCATGAACACTGAAGCTTTCTTT. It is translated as CASSPRVMNTEAFF. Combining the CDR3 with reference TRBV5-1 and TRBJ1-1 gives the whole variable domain KAGVTQTPRYLIKTRGQQVTLSCSPISGHRSVSWYQQTPGQGLQFLFEYFSETQRNKGNFPGRFSGRQFSNSRSEMNVSTLELGDSALYLCASSPRVMNTEAFFGQGTRLTVV.

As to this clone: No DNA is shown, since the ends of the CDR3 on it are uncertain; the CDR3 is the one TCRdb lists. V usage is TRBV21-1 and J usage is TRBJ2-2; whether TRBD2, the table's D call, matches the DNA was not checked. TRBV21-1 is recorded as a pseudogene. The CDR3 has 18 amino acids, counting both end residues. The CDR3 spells CARLTERVAGGNTGELFF.